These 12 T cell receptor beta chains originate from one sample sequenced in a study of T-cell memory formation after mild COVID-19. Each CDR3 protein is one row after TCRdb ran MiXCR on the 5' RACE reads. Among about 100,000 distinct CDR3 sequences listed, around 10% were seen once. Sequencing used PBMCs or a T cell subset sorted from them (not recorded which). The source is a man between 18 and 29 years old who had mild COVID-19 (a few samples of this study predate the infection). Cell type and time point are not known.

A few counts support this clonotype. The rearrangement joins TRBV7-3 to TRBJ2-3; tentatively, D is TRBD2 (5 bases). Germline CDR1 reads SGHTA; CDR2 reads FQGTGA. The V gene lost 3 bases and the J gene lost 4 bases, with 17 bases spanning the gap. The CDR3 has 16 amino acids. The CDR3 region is CASSLDPTGLADTQYF. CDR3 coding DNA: TGTGCCAGCAGCTTGGACCCAACGGGGTTAGCAGATACGCAGTATTTT.

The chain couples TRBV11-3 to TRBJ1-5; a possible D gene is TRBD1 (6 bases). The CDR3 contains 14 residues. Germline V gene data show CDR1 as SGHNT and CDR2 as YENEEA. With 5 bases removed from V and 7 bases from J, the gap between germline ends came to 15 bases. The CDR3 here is CASSPGTIRQPQHF. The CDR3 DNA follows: TGTGCCAGCAGCCCTGGGACAATCCGACAGCCCCAGCATTTT. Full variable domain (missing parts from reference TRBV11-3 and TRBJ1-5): EAGVVQSPRYKIIEKKQPVAFWCNPISGHNTLYWYLQNLGQGPELLIRYENEEAVDDSQLPKDRFSAERLKGVDSTLKIQPAELGDSAVYLCASSPGTIRQPQHFGDGTRLSIL.

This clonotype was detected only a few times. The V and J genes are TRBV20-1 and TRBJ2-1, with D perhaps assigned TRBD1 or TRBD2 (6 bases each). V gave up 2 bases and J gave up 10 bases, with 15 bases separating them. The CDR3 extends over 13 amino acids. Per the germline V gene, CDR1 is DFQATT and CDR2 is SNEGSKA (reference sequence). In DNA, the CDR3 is TGCAGTGCTAGATCAGGGGCTAGCGTCGAGCAGTTCTTC. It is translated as CSARSGASVEQFF.

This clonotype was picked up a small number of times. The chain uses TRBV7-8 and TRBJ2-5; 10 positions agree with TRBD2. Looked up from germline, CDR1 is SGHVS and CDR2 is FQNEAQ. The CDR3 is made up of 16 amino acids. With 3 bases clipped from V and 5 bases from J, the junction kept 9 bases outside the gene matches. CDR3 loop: CASSLSSGGIWETQYF. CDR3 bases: TGTGCCAGCAGCTTGAGTAGCGGGGGGATTTGGGAGACCCAGTACTTC.

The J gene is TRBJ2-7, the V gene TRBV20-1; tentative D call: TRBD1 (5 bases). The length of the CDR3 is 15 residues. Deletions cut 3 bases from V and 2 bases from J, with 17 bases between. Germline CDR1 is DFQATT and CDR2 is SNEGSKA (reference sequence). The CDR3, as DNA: TGCAGTGCTAGCCCATTGACAGACCTAACCTACGAGCAGTACTTC. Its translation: CSASPLTDLTYEQYF.

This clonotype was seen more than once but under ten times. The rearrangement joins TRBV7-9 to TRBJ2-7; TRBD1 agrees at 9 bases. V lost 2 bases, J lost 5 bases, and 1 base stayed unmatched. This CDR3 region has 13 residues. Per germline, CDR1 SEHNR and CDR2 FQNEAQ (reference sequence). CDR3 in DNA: TGTGCCAGCAGCTTAAACAGGGGGCACGAGCAGTACTTC. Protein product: CASSLNRGHEQYF.

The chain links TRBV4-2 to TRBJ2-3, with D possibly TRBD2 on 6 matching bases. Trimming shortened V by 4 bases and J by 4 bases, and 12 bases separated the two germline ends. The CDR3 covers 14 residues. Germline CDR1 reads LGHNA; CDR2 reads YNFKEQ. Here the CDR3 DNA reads TGTGCCAGCAGCCCAAGGACGGGGGCAGATACGCAGTATTTT. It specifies CASSPRTGADTQYF.

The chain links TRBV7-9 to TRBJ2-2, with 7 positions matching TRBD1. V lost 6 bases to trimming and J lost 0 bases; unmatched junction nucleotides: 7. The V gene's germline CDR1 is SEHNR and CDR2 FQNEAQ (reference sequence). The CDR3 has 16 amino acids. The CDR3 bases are TGTGCCAGCAGTTCACGGGGACAGACGAACACCGGGGAGCTGTTTTTT. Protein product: CASSSRGQTNTGELFF.

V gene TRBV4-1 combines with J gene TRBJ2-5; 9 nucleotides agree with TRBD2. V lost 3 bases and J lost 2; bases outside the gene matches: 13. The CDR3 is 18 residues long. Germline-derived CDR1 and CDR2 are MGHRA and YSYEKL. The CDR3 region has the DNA TGCGCCAGCAGCCAGCTAGCGGGGAAGGTTGGGTATCAAGAGACCCAGTACTTC. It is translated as CASSQLAGKVGYQETQYF.

In DNA, the CDR3 is TGTGCCAGCAGCCCCCCCGGGGGCACAGATACGCAGTATTTT. Translation: CASSPPGGTDTQYF. The chain links TRBV7-9 to TRBJ2-3, with D possibly TRBD2 on 5 matching bases. Germline V gene sequence: CDR1 SEHNR, CDR2 FQNEAQ (reference sequence). Trimming removed 5 bases from V and 1 base from J, with 10 bases in between. The CDR3 is 14 amino acids.

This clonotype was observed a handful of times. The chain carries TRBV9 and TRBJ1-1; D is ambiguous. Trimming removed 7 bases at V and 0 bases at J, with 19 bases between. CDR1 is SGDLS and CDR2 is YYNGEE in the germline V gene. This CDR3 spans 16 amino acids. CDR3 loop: CASRGYPGSMNTEAFF. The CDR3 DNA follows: TGTGCCAGCCGCGGATATCCCGGTTCTATGAACACTGAAGCTTTCTTT.

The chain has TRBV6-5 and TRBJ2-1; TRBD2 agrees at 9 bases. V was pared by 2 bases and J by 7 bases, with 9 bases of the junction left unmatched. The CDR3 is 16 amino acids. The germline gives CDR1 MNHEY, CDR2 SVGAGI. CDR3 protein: CASSYRWRGGENEQFF. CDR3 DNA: TGTGCCAGCAGTTACAGGTGGCGGGGGGGCGAAAATGAGCAGTTCTTC.